The clone carrying this T cell receptor (beta chain) was picked up one time. The antigen is not known. The data are from a study of T cell responses to AZD1222 COVID-19 vaccine. Overall study findings and caveats: Donors were mostly white British, more females; clonal diversity possibly underestimated. Spike-specific TCR breadth and depth went up after people got two AZD1222 doses.

Germline loops: CDR1 SGHRS, CDR2 YFSETQ. V was trimmed by 1 base and J by 5 bases, leaving 15 bases between them. The CDR3 contains 15 residues. Repertoires were generated with immunoSEQ multiplex PCR, while TCRdb's copy carries only in-frame clones and drops some. The data contain over 130,000 clones, approximately 87% of them singletons. The sequencing here drew on peripheral blood, taken 28 days after the second AZD1222 dose. The V gene is TRBV5-1, the J gene TRBJ1-1; no clear D. This TCR derives from an adult who received the AZD1222 COVID-19 vaccine. The CDR3 reads CASSLSLTRVTEAFF. For the CDR3, the DNA is TGCGCCAGCAGCTTGTCTTTAACCCGGGTTACTGAAGCTTTCTTT.